This TCR beta chain was recorded in a study of shared clonotypes between healthy human individuals. Study-level information: Each donor had three CD4 naive, three CD4 memory, two CD8 naive and one CD8 memory plate. Study-wide findings and caveats: Naive CD4 clonotype sharing across a few donors was 5% to 6%.

A remark on this clone: Its antigen is not identified.

CDR3 length equals 15 residues. CDR1 is MNHEY and CDR2 is SVGAGI in the germline V gene. Trimming cost V 4 bases and J 0 bases, with 13 bases left between them. The table came from immunoSEQ multiplex PCR; TCRdb's copy has only in-frame clones and leaves some out. The data hold some 1.5 million clones, with nearly 99% observed a single time. Sequenced sample: naive CD4+ T cells sorted from blood. Stated subset: CD45RA+ positively selected. The gene calls are TRBV6-5 and TRBJ2-7; D call uncertain. This TCR was recovered from a man younger than 40 in good health. DNA for the CDR3: TGTGCCAGCAGTTTTGGACCGACGGGCTCCTACGAGCAGTACTTC. Amino acid sequence: CASSFGPTGSYEQYF.